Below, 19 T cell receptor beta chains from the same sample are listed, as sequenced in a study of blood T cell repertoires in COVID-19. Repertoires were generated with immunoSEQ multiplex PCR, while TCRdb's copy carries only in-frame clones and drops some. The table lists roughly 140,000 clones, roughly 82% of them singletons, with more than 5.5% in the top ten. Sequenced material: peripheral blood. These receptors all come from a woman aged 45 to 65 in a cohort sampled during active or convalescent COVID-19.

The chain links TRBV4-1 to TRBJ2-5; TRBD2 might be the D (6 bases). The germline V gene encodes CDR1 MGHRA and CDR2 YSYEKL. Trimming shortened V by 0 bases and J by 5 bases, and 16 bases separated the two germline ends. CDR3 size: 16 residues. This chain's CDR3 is CASSQDLLTRLETQYF. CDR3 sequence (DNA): TGCGCCAGCAGCCAAGACCTGTTGACTAGACTGGAGACCCAGTACTTC.

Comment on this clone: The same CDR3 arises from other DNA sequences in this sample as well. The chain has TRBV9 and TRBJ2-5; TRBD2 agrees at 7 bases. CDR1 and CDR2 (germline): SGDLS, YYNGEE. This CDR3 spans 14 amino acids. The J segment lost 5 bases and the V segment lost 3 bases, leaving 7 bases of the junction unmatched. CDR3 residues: CASSGLGRGETQYF. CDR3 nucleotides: TGTGCCAGCAGCGGCCTCGGGCGGGGGGAGACCCAGTACTTC.

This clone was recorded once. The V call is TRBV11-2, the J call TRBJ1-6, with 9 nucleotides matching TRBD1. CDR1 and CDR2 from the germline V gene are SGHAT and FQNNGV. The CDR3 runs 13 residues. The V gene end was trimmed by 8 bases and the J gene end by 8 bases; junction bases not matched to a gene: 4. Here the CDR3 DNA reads TGTGCCAGCGGAAGGACAGGGGATTCACCCCTCCACTTT. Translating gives CASGRTGDSPLHF.

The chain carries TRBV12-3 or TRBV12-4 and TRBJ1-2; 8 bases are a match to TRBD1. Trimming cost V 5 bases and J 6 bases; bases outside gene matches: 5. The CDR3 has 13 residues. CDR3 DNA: TGTGCCAGCAGTACGACAGGGGTGAATGGCTACACCTTC. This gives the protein CASSTTGVNGYTF.

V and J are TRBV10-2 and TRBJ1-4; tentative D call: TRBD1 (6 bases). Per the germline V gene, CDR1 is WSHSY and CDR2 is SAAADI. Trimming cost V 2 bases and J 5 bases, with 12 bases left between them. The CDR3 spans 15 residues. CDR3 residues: CASSEGYQGNEKLFF. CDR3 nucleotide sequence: TGCGCCAGCAGTGAGGGGTACCAGGGGAATGAAAAACTGTTTTTT.

The CDR3 here is CASSDTGTTVAPLHF. The CDR3 DNA reads as TGCGCCAGCAGTGATACCGGGACAACGGTGGCACCCCTCCACTTT. This chain joins TRBV10-2 and TRBJ1-6; weak D call: TRBD1 (6 bases). CDR3 length equals 15 residues. Germline V lookup: CDR1 WSHSY, CDR2 SAAADI. V shed 3 bases and J shed 11 bases, with 17 bases lying between them.

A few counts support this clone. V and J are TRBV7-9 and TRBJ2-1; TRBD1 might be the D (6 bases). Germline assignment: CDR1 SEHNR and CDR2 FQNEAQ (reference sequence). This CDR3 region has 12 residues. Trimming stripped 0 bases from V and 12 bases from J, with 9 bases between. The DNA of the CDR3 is TGTGCCAGCAGCTTAGCCAGGGGCAGGCAGTTCTTC. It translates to CASSLARGRQFF.

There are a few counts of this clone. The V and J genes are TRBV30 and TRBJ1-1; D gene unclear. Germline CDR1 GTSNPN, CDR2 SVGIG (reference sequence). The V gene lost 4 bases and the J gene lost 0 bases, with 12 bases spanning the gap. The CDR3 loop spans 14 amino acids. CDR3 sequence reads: CAWTLMLMNTEAFF. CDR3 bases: TGTGCCTGGACACTGATGTTAATGAACACTGAAGCTTTCTTT.

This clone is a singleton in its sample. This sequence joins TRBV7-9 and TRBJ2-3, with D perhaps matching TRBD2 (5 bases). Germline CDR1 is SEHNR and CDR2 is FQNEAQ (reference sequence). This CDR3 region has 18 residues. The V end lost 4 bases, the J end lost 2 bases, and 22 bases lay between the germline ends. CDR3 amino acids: CASSSTPTTGWYTDTQYF. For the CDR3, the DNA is TGTGCCAGCAGCTCGACCCCTACGACGGGGTGGTACACAGATACGCAGTATTTT.

As DNA, the CDR3 is TGTGCCGGCGGGACAGGGGATTCACCCCTCCACTTT. Protein: CAGGTGDSPLHF. The gene calls are TRBV2 and TRBJ1-6, with 10 bases matching TRBD1. Trimming removed 11 bases from V and 8 bases from J; junction bases left unmatched: 3. Germline loops: CDR1 SNHLY, CDR2 FYNNEI. The CDR3 has 12 amino acids. The full variable domain, its missing parts supplied by reference TRBV2 and TRBJ1-6, is EPEVTQTPSHQVTQMGQEVILRCVPISNHLYFYWYRQILGQKVEFLVSFYNNEISEKSEIFDDQFSVERPDGSNFTLKIRSTKLEDSAMYFCAGGTGDSPLHFGNGTRLTVT.

The CDR3 loop reads CASSSQGAGYTF. DNA of the CDR3: TGTGCCAGCAGTTCCCAGGGGGCCGGCTACACCTTC. The chain joins TRBV6-5 to TRBJ1-2; 8 bases match TRBD1. This CDR3 has 12 residues. The germline V gene has CDR1 MNHEY and CDR2 SVGAGI. The ends lost 4 bases at V and 8 bases at J; junction bases unmatched: 3.

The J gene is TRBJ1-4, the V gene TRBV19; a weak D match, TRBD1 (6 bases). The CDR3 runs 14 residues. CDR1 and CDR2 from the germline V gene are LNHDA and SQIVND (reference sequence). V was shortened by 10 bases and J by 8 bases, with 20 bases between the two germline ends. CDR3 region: CATAREGVKEKLFF. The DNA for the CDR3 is TGTGCCACCGCACGGGAGGGGGTGAAAGAAAAACTGTTTTTT.

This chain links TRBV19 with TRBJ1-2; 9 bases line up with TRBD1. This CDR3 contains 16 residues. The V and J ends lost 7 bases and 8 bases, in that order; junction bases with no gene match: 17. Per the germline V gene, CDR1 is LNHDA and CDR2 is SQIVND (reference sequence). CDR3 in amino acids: CASTYGTGTMNKGYTF. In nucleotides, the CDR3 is TGTGCCAGTACATACGGGACAGGGACTATGAATAAGGGCTACACCTTC.

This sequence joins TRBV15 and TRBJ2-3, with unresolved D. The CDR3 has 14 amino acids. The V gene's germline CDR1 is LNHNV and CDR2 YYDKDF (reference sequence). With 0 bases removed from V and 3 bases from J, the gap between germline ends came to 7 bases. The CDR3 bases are TGTGCCACCAGCAGAGACAGGAAGACAGATACGCAGTATTTT. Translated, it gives CATSRDRKTDTQYF.

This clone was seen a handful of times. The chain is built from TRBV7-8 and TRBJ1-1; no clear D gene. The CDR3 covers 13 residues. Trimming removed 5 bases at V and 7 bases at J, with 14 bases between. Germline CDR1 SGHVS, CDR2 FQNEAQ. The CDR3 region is CASSPRLQGEAFF. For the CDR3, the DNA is TGTGCCAGCAGCCCCAGGTTACAAGGTGAAGCTTTCTTT.

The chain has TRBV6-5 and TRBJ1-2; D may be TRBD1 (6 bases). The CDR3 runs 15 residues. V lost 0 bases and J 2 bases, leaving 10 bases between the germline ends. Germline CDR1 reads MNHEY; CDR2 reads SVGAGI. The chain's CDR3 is CASSYSTDRNYGYTF. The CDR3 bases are TGTGCCAGCAGTTACTCTACGGACAGAAACTATGGCTACACCTTC.

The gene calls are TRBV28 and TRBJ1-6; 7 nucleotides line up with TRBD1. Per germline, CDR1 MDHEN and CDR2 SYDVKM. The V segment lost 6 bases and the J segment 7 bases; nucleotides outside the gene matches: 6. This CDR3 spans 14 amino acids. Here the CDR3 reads CASREGQSNSPLHF. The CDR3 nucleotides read TGTGCCAGCAGGGAGGGACAGTCAAATTCACCCCTCCACTTT.

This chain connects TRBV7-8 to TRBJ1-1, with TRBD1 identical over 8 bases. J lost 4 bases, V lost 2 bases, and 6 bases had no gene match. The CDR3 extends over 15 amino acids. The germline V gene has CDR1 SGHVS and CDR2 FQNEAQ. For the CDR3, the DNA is TGTGCCAGCAGCTTAACAGGGGGTTCGGTCACTGAAGCTTTCTTT. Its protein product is CASSLTGGSVTEAFF.

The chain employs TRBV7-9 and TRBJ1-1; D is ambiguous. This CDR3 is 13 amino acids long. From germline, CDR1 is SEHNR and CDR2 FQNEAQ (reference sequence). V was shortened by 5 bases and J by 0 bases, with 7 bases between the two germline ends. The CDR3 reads CASSQTMNTEAFF. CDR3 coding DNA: TGTGCCAGCAGCCAGACTATGAACACTGAAGCTTTCTTT.